The 20 T cell receptor beta chains presented below share a single source sample, sequenced in a study of CD8 T cells in Susac syndrome. Reverse transcription used about 0.45 to 1 ug RNA and random hexamers. TCRdb processed the immunoSEQ multiplex PCR reads anew with MiXCR; each CDR3 protein has one entry. This table has some 190,000 distinct CDR3 sequences, around 95% appearing once. The sample comprised CD4+ T cells from PBMCs. The receptor source for this set is a human donor in good health.

The V call is TRBV29-1, the J call TRBJ2-3; TRBD2 is a possible D gene (6 bases). Germline CDR1 reads SQVTM; CDR2 reads ANQGSEA. Trimming took 7 bases from V and 7 from J, leaving 15 bases between them. The CDR3 is 12 amino acids. The DNA for the CDR3 is TGCAGCGCTTTTGCGGGCGGGAATACGCAGTATTTT. Residues: CSAFAGGNTQYF.

V usage is TRBV25-1 and J usage is TRBJ2-1; D perhaps matches TRBD1 (6 bases). V was clipped by 8 bases and J by 4 bases, with 9 bases between them. The CDR3 covers 12 residues. Germline V gene data show CDR1 as MGHDK and CDR2 as SYGVNS. This chain's CDR3 is CASQGLYNEQFF. The CDR3 coding sequence is TGTGCCAGCCAGGGGCTGTACAATGAGCAGTTCTTC.

The V gene is TRBV7-2, the J gene TRBJ2-7; 9 bases map to TRBD1. This CDR3 spans 14 amino acids. Germline V gene data show CDR1 as SGHTA and CDR2 as FQGNSA. The J segment lost 3 bases and the V segment lost 5 bases, leaving 5 bases of the junction unmatched. The CDR3 here is CASSVDRGGYEQYF. DNA for the CDR3: TGTGCCAGCAGCGTCGACAGGGGGGGCTACGAGCAGTACTTC.

This chain joins TRBV12-3 or TRBV12-4 and TRBJ2-2; TRBD2 matches 7 bases. The V and J ends lost 6 bases and 2 bases, in that order; junction bases with no gene match: 6. The CDR3 consists of 15 residues. DNA for the CDR3: TGTGCCAGCAGGAAACTAGCGCCAAACACCGGGGAGCTGTTTTTT. Amino acid sequence: CASRKLAPNTGELFF.

V gene TRBV29-1 combines with J gene TRBJ2-5; D gene ambiguous. This CDR3 is 12 amino acids long. Trimming left V 6 bases short and J 5 bases short, with 13 bases between. Germline V lookup: CDR1 SQVTM, CDR2 ANQGSEA. CDR3 protein: CSVRDIGETQYF. The CDR3 DNA reads TGCAGCGTCCGAGACATTGGTGAGACCCAGTACTTC.

The gene calls are TRBV20-1 and TRBJ2-3, with 8 bases matching TRBD2. This CDR3 is built from 13 residues. The V gene end was trimmed by 6 bases and the J gene end by 5 bases; junction bases not matched to a gene: 7. The germline V gene has CDR1 DFQATT and CDR2 SNEGSKA (reference sequence). CDR3 region: CSAPQRERDTQYF. The DNA of the CDR3 is TGCAGTGCACCGCAGCGGGAGAGAGATACGCAGTATTTT.

The chain has TRBV5-4 and TRBJ2-1; 8 positions agree with TRBD2. Germline V gene sequence: CDR1 SGHNT, CDR2 YYREEE (reference sequence). V was clipped by 3 bases and J by 5 bases; unmatched bases: 4. This CDR3 spans 14 amino acids. The CDR3 DNA reads as TGTGCCAGCAGCTCCTTAGCGGGGAACAATGAGCAGTTCTTC. Translation: CASSSLAGNNEQFF.

The chain uses TRBV18 and TRBJ2-1, with D possibly matching TRBD1 (6 bases). V was shortened by 3 bases and J by 5 bases, with 11 bases between the two germline ends. The CDR3 extends over 14 amino acids. The germline V gene encodes CDR1 KGHSH and CDR2 LQKENI. The CDR3 DNA reads TGTGCCAGCTCACCCCGGACAGTTAACAATGAGCAGTTCTTC. It yields the protein CASSPRTVNNEQFF. The full variable domain, rest sourced from reference TRBV18 and TRBJ2-1, is NAGVMQNPRHLVRRRGQEARLRCSPMKGHSHVYWYRQLPEEGLKFMVYLQKENIIDESGMPKERFSAEFPKEGPSILRIQQVVRGDSAAYFCASSPRTVNNEQFFGPGTRLTVL.

This rearrangement joins TRBV3-1 to TRBJ2-1; TRBD2 might be the D (5 bases). This CDR3 spans 11 amino acids. The V gene lost 8 bases and the J gene lost 4 bases, with 6 bases spanning the gap. The V gene's germline CDR1 is LGHDT and CDR2 YNNKEL (reference sequence). The CDR3 nucleotides are TGTGCCAGCGGGAGTTACAATGAGCAGTTCTTC. Protein: CASGSYNEQFF.

J is TRBJ2-3 and V is TRBV20-1; D possibly uses TRBD1 or TRBD2 (5 bases each). The V gene's germline CDR1 is DFQATT and CDR2 SNEGSKA (reference sequence). The CDR3 loop spans 14 amino acids. Deletions cut 4 bases from V and 1 base from J, with 12 bases between. CDR3 loop: CSAISRGRTDTQYF. The CDR3 nucleotides read TGCAGTGCTATCTCCCGGGGCCGCACAGATACGCAGTATTTT.

The gene calls are TRBV7-2 and TRBJ1-2; D is perhaps TRBD1 (6 bases). Trimming shortened V by 1 base and J by 6 bases, and 15 bases separated the two germline ends. The CDR3 totals 15 residues. Per germline, CDR1 SGHTA and CDR2 FQGNSA. In nucleotides, the CDR3 is TGTGCCAGCAGCTTAGATGGCGGGACACAGGATGGCTACACCTTC. Translated, it gives CASSLDGGTQDGYTF.

The gene calls are TRBV20-1 and TRBJ2-3; D is perhaps TRBD2 (5 bases). From germline, CDR1 is DFQATT and CDR2 SNEGSKA (reference sequence). V was pared by 0 bases and J by 5 bases, with 12 bases between. This CDR3 has 14 residues. The CDR3 DNA sequence: TGCAGTGCTAGAGATCCGTCCCGGGGAGATACGCAGTATTTT. Encoded protein: CSARDPSRGDTQYF.

Notes on this clonotype: A read error may account for a junction end that differs from germline. The chain carries TRBV4-2 and TRBJ1-3; D is ambiguous. CDR1 LGHNA and CDR2 YNFKEQ come from the germline V gene. The CDR3 is made up of 13 amino acids. CDR3 bases: TGTGCCAGCAGCCAAGAGGTTCCGCCCGGTTTGAGTTTT. Translated, it gives CASSQEVPPGLSF.

A single count supports this clonotype. The chain employs TRBV7-9 and TRBJ2-7; no clear D. Trimming took 2 bases from V and 4 from J, leaving 6 bases between them. Germline loops: CDR1 SEHNR, CDR2 FQNEAQ (reference sequence). The CDR3 sequence is 12 residues long. CDR3 nucleotides: TGTGCCAGCAGCTTAAACTTTTACGAGCAGTACGTC. The encoded protein is CASSLNFYEQYV.

This rearrangement joins TRBV24-1 to TRBJ2-1; D gene ambiguous. Trimming took off 1 base at V and 4 bases at J, with 10 bases between the two ends. This CDR3 comprises 15 residues. In germline, CDR1 is KGHDR, CDR2 SFDVKD. CDR3 sequence reads: CATSDLGGRYNEQFF. The CDR3 DNA sequence: TGTGCCACCAGTGATTTAGGCGGACGATACAATGAGCAGTTCTTC.

This sequence joins TRBV20-1 and TRBJ2-3; the D is unclear. Per germline, CDR1 DFQATT and CDR2 SNEGSKA (reference sequence). V lost 3 bases, J lost 2 bases, and 9 bases lay in between. The CDR3 contains 13 residues. CDR3 nucleotide sequence: TGCAGTGCTAGGGTTCCCTACACAGATACGCAGTATTTT. Its protein is CSARVPYTDTQYF.

The chain recombines TRBV5-4 with TRBJ2-7; the D gene is possibly TRBD2 (6 bases). This CDR3 spans 15 amino acids. The germline V gene encodes CDR1 SGHNT and CDR2 YYREEE (reference sequence). V lost 5 bases and J 0 bases, leaving 15 bases between the germline ends. CDR3 sequence reads: CASRREGRDSYEQYF. In DNA, the CDR3 is TGTGCCAGCAGGCGGGAAGGCAGGGACTCCTACGAGCAGTACTTC.

This clonotype was picked up a small number of times. The chain couples TRBV12-3 or TRBV12-4 to TRBJ2-1; tentative D call: TRBD2 (5 bases). Trimming took off 3 bases at V and 9 bases at J, with 6 bases between the two ends. The CDR3 sequence is 11 residues long. The DNA for the CDR3 is TGTGCCAGCAGTTTGGCGGGTGAGCAGTTCTTC. Its translation: CASSLAGEQFF.

The chain combines TRBV29-1 with TRBJ1-5, with no clear D. Per germline, CDR1 SQVTM and CDR2 ANQGSEA. This CDR3 region has 13 residues. The V end was cut by 6 bases, the J end by 5 bases, with 14 bases between. The CDR3 DNA is TGCAGCGTATCGGACCGATTTGATCAGCCCCAGCATTTT. Protein product: CSVSDRFDQPQHF.

This clonotype appeared once. The chain carries TRBV25-1 and TRBJ1-4; D gene ambiguous. The V gene's germline CDR1 is MGHDK and CDR2 SYGVNS. The CDR3 length is 14 residues. V was cut by 4 bases and J by 8 bases, with 14 bases left in between. Here the CDR3 DNA reads TGTGCCAGCAGTGTGGTTGGGCCCGGAGAAAAACTGTTTTTT. Translation: CASSVVGPGEKLFF. Using reference TRBV25-1 and TRBJ1-4 for the parts outside the CDR3, the full variable domain is EADIYQTPRYLVIGTGKKITLECSQTMGHDKMYWYQQDPGMELHLIHYSYGVNSTEKGDLSSESTVSRIRTEHFPLTLESARPSHTSQYLCASSVVGPGEKLFFGSGTQLSVL.